The 18 T cell receptor beta chains below all came from one sample that was sequenced in a study of blood T cell repertoires in COVID-19. Libraries were prepared by immunoSEQ multiplex PCR; TCRdb keeps only in-frame clonotypes and omits some of them. The data contain hundreds of thousands of clones, roughly nine tenths of them singletons. Input material: PBMCs or T cells enriched from blood (not recorded which). Receptor source: a woman aged 45-60 years who had recovered from COVID-19.

V and J are TRBV6-2 or TRBV6-3 and TRBJ2-5; D might be TRBD1 (6 bases). This CDR3 is built from 15 residues. The germline gives CDR1 MNHEY, CDR2 SVGEGT. V lost 5 bases and J lost 1, with 14 bases in between. DNA of the CDR3: TGTGCCAGCAGTCACATCGACAGGTTCCAAGAGACCCAGTACTTC. This sequence encodes CASSHIDRFQETQYF.

The chain has TRBV5-1 and TRBJ2-2; tentative D call: TRBD1 (6 bases). There are 15 residues in the CDR3. Germline values: CDR1 SGHRS, CDR2 YFSETQ. V was pared by 2 bases and J by 4 bases, with 12 bases between. The CDR3 sequence is CASSFRGRGTGELFF. The CDR3 DNA reads TGCGCCAGCAGCTTCAGGGGACGCGGCACCGGGGAGCTGTTTTTT.

The J gene is TRBJ2-1, the V gene TRBV5-1, with TRBD2 matching over 11 bases. CDR3 length: 18 amino acids. V gave up 4 bases and J gave up 8 bases; unmatched junction bases: 17. Germline CDR1 reads SGHRS; CDR2 reads YFSETQ. CDR3 DNA: TGCGCCAGCAGCAAGGTAGCGGGAGGGCCTTCTGGACTTGATGAGCAGTTCTTC. Translating gives CASSKVAGGPSGLDEQFF.

The rearrangement uses TRBV6-5 and TRBJ2-2; 8 positions match TRBD1. This CDR3 is 15 amino acids long. From germline, CDR1 is MNHEY and CDR2 SVGAGI. Trimming removed 7 bases from V and 5 bases from J; junction bases left unmatched: 9. CDR3 sequence: CASTLTGASTGELFF. In DNA, the CDR3 is TGTGCCAGCACGCTGACAGGGGCGAGTACCGGGGAGCTGTTTTTT.

This clone showed up just once. V usage is TRBV6-2 or TRBV6-3 and J usage is TRBJ2-1; 8 bases match TRBD2. Germline V lookup: CDR1 MNHEY, CDR2 SVGEGT. This CDR3 spans 15 amino acids. The V and J ends lost 3 bases and 6 bases, in that order; junction bases with no gene match: 7. The CDR3 DNA follows: TGTGCCAGCAGTTATCCCATCGGGGGGGTCAATGAGCAGTTCTTC. It yields the protein CASSYPIGGVNEQFF.

This clone was found once. The chain recombines TRBV2 with TRBJ2-3, with 7 positions matching TRBD2. Per the germline V gene, CDR1 is SNHLY and CDR2 is FYNNEI. The CDR3 sequence is 14 residues long. Unmatched junction bases numbered 6, after V lost 4 bases and J lost 5 bases. In DNA form, the CDR3 reads TGTGCCAGCAGTGTCAGACTAGCAGGAGATACGCAGTATTTT. Amino acids: CASSVRLAGDTQYF. Looking up the rest from reference TRBV2 and TRBJ2-3 gives the full variable domain: EPEVTQTPSHQVTQMGQEVILRCVPISNHLYFYWYRQILGQKVEFLVSFYNNEISEKSEIFDDQFSVERPDGSNFTLKIRSTKLEDSAMYFCASSVRLAGDTQYFGPGTRLTVL.

The rearrangement uses TRBV4-2 and TRBJ2-7; tentative D call: TRBD2 (5 bases). CDR1 and CDR2 (germline): LGHNA, YNFKEQ. V lost 0 bases, J lost 0 bases, and 9 bases lay in between. This CDR3 is built from 15 residues. The CDR3 region has the DNA TGTGCCAGCAGCCAAGAAGGAACTAGCTCCTACGAGCAGTACTTC. Protein sequence: CASSQEGTSSYEQYF.

The chain couples TRBV5-6 to TRBJ2-4; TRBD1 is a possible D gene (5 bases). Germline V gene sequence: CDR1 SGHDT, CDR2 YYEEEE. This CDR3 contains 15 residues. Trimming removed 1 base at V and 15 bases at J, with 23 bases between. In DNA form, the CDR3 reads TGTGCCAGCAGCTTGTGGGCAGGGAAGAGGTGGTCGGGGTACTTC. This sequence encodes CASSLWAGKRWSGYF.

V gene TRBV19 combines with J gene TRBJ2-3; 7 nucleotides line up with TRBD2. The trim removed 5 bases at V and 1 base at J, leaving 6 bases unmatched. The CDR3 consists of 15 residues. Germline lookup yields CDR1 LNHDA and CDR2 SQIVND (reference sequence). The CDR3 loop is CASSGGVRGTDTQYF. CDR3 bases: TGTGCCAGTAGTGGGGGGGTCCGAGGCACAGATACGCAGTATTTT.

The J gene is TRBJ1-1, the V gene TRBV5-1, with D possibly matching TRBD1 (6 bases). Trimming left V 3 bases short and J 5 bases short, with 17 bases between. The CDR3 runs to 15 residues. Germline V CDR1 and CDR2: SGHRS, YFSETQ. The CDR3 region has the DNA TGCGCCAGCAGCTCGACTCAGAGAGGACAGACTGAAGCTTTCTTT. Translated: CASSSTQRGQTEAFF.

V usage is TRBV6-5 and J usage is TRBJ2-5, with 8 bases that match TRBD2. Germline V gene data show CDR1 as MNHEY and CDR2 as SVGAGI. The J segment lost 2 bases and the V segment lost 0 bases, leaving 5 bases of the junction unmatched. CDR3 length: 16 amino acids. This CDR3 is CASSYSAASGQETQYF. DNA of the CDR3: TGTGCCAGCAGTTACTCGGCGGCTAGCGGGCAAGAGACCCAGTACTTC.

The chain uses TRBV7-2 and TRBJ1-1, with TRBD1 identical over 7 bases. Germline V gene data show CDR1 as SGHTA and CDR2 as FQGNSA. This CDR3 has 13 residues. Trimming cost V 4 bases and J 4 bases; bases outside gene matches: 3. CDR3 sequence (DNA): TGTGCCAGCAGCTACTCAGGGGGCACTGAAGCTTTCTTT. Translated, it gives CASSYSGGTEAFF.

This clone has just one count. This chain uses TRBV15 with TRBJ1-6, with D uncertain. V was trimmed by 0 bases and J by 4 bases, leaving 13 bases between them. From germline, CDR1 is LNHNV and CDR2 YYDKDF (reference sequence). The CDR3 covers 17 residues. CDR3 protein: CATSRDPPRDYNSPLHF. The DNA for the CDR3 is TGTGCCACCAGCAGAGATCCCCCGCGGGATTATAATTCACCCCTCCACTTT. The full variable domain, its missing parts supplied by reference TRBV15 and TRBJ1-6, is DAMVIQNPRYQVTQFGKPVTLSCSQTLNHNVMYWYQQKSSQAPKLLFHYYDKDFNNEADTPDNFQSRRPNTSFCFLDIRSPGLGDTAMYLCATSRDPPRDYNSPLHFGNGTRLTVT.

This clone showed up just once. This chain links TRBV18 with TRBJ2-2; 7 nucleotides match TRBD1. The CDR3 has 16 residues. V lost 6 bases, J lost 0 bases, and 7 bases stayed unmatched. CDR1 KGHSH and CDR2 LQKENI come from the germline V gene. CDR3 in amino acids: CASSRNDRANTGELFF. The CDR3 region has the DNA TGTGCCAGCTCCCGCAACGACAGGGCGAACACCGGGGAGCTGTTTTTT.

The chain links TRBV19 to TRBJ1-1, with TRBD1 matching 11 bases. This CDR3 is built from 14 residues. Germline V lookup: CDR1 LNHDA, CDR2 SQIVND (reference sequence). V trimming: 6 bases; J trimming: 10 bases; junction bases outside the gene matches: 10. CDR3 in amino acids: CASSGQGAGSVAFF. The CDR3 DNA sequence: TGTGCCAGTAGCGGACAGGGGGCAGGGTCAGTAGCTTTCTTT.

The rearrangement links TRBV9 to TRBJ2-1; TRBD2 matches at 9 bases. The germline V gene encodes CDR1 SGDLS and CDR2 YYNGEE. CDR3 length: 17 residues. V was clipped by 0 bases and J by 1 base; unmatched bases: 5. For the CDR3, the DNA is TGTGCCAGCAGCGTAGATCCTAGCGGGAAGTCCTACAATGAGCAGTTCTTC. This gives the protein CASSVDPSGKSYNEQFF.

The J gene is TRBJ1-5, the V gene TRBV3-1 (or the pseudogene TRBV3-2); D might be TRBD1 (6 bases). Germline V CDR1 and CDR2: LGHDT, YNNKEL (reference sequence). The CDR3 is 16 amino acids. The ends were cut back, 1 base at V and 6 bases at J, with 16 bases in the middle. The CDR3 loop reads CASSQGPGELSQPQHF. DNA of the CDR3: TGTGCCAGCAGCCAAGGCCCAGGGGAATTAAGTCAGCCCCAGCATTTT.

The genes are TRBV6-5 and TRBJ1-2, with TRBD1 matching over 10 bases. The CDR3 sequence is 13 residues long. Germline CDR1 MNHEY, CDR2 SVGAGI. Losses at the gene ends were 7 bases for V and 9 bases for J; bases not matched to a gene: 8. CDR3: CASNNRDRGSYTF. In nucleotides, the CDR3 is TGTGCCAGCAACAACCGGGACAGGGGTAGCTACACCTTC.